The present T cell receptor (beta chain) was sequenced within a study of blood T cell repertoires in COVID-19. For the study at large: COVID-19 samples from acute and convalescent phases originated in the United States, Italy and Spain. T cells, B-cell-depleted T cells, or PBMCs provided the cDNA or gDNA that served as material.

Under the authors' procedure: Reference gene primer amplification gave estimated nucleated cell counts. Clones were sequenced by immunoSEQ multiplex PCR, and TCRdb holds only the in-frame ones, with some missing. The V and J calls and clone size were taken over from that table, and D and trimming were inferred from the DNA. The profile covers over 100,000 clones, with approximately 88% appearing a single time and approximately 0.77% taken by the ten largest. This CDR3 contains 15 residues. Germline values: CDR1 SGHAT, CDR2 FQNNGV. J was trimmed by 3 bases and V by 3 bases; bases with no gene match: 3.

The receptor was derived from a woman in her seventies with acute or convalescent COVID-19. What was sequenced was peripheral blood. The rearrangement links TRBV11-2 to TRBJ2-3; 10 bases agree with TRBD2. CDR3 in DNA: TGTGCCAGCAGCTTTCTAGCGGGGGTGACAGATACGCAGTATTTT. Its protein product is CASSFLAGVTDTQYF.